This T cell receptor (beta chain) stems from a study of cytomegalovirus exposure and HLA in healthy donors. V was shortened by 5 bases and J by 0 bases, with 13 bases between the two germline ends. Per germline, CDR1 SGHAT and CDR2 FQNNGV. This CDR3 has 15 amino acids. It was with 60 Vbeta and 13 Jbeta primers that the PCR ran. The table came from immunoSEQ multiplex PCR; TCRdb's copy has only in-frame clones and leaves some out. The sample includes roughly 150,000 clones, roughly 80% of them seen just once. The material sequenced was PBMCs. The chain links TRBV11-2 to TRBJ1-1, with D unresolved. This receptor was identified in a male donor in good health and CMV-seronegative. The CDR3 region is CASSPPPELNTEAFF. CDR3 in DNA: TGTGCCAGCAGCCCGCCCCCAGAATTGAACACTGAAGCTTTCTTT.